This entry lists 14 T cell receptor beta chains sequenced from one sample in a study of OX40 agonist ivuxolimab in advanced cancers. Sequencing used immunoSEQ multiplex PCR; TCRdb keeps in-frame clones, though not all of them. Of 40,000 to 60,000 clones listed, roughly 80% are singletons. Specimen: CD4+ or CD8+ T cells sorted from blood, collected in a trial of the OX40 agonist ivuxolimab. These receptors originate from an adult with an advanced solid tumor such as melanoma, head and neck, liver or kidney cancer.

This clone was picked up a small number of times. This chain links TRBV7-2 with TRBJ2-3; maybe TRBD2 (6 bases). The ends were cut back, 4 bases at V and 2 bases at J, with 19 bases in the middle. CDR1 SGHTA and CDR2 FQGNSA come from the germline V gene. CDR3 size: 17 residues. CDR3 DNA: TGTGCCAGCAGCTCCCCGTTGGTAGCGGTGTACACAGATACGCAGTATTTT. It is translated as CASSSPLVAVYTDTQYF.

J is TRBJ2-1 and V is TRBV7-9, with D perhaps matching TRBD1 (6 bases). CDR1 SEHNR and CDR2 FQNEAQ come from the germline V gene (reference sequence). This CDR3 contains 12 residues. V was cut by 5 bases and J by 6 bases, with 8 bases left in between. CDR3 protein: CASSMDSNEQFF. The DNA of the CDR3 is TGTGCCAGCAGCATGGACAGCAATGAGCAGTTCTTC.

The V call is TRBV30, the J call TRBJ1-1; D is uncertain. Germline values: CDR1 GTSNPN, CDR2 SVGIG (reference sequence). The CDR3 runs to 13 residues. The V end lost 3 bases, the J end lost 3 bases, and 11 bases lay between the germline ends. CDR3 coding DNA: TGTGCCTGGAGAGGTTGGGTCGACACTGAAGCTTTCTTT. This encodes CAWRGWVDTEAFF.

The chain joins TRBV5-1 to TRBJ2-7, with D uncertain. V was trimmed by 0 bases and J by 2 bases, leaving 6 bases between them. The CDR3 spans 13 residues. Germline CDR1 reads SGHRS; CDR2 reads YFSETQ. CDR3 loop: CASSLDSTYEQYF. The CDR3 bases are TGCGCCAGCAGCTTGGACAGTACCTACGAGCAGTACTTC.

The chain is built from TRBV4-1 and TRBJ2-3, with 7 bases identical to TRBD1. The V segment lost 1 base and the J segment 3 bases; nucleotides outside the gene matches: 1. Germline V lookup: CDR1 MGHRA, CDR2 YSYEKL. The CDR3 is 14 residues long. CDR3 in DNA: TGCGCCAGCAGCCAAGTACAGGGGACAGATACGCAGTATTTT. Translated: CASSQVQGTDTQYF.

CDR3 sequence (DNA): TGTGCCAGCAGGTCCGGGACAGGCCCCTACAATGAGCAGTTCTTC. This sequence encodes CASRSGTGPYNEQFF. The chain joins TRBV28 to TRBJ2-1, with TRBD1 matching over 8 bases. J gave up 2 bases and V 6 bases, and 6 bases lay outside the gene matches. CDR1 MDHEN and CDR2 SYDVKM come from the germline V gene. CDR3 length: 15 residues.

This chain joins TRBV4-3 and TRBJ2-2, with a weak D call TRBD2 (6 bases). This CDR3 is built from 15 residues. V lost 0 bases and J lost 7, with 12 bases in between. Per germline, CDR1 LGHNA and CDR2 YSLEER. CDR3 amino acids: CASSQEVAGYGELFF. The CDR3 DNA follows: TGCGCCAGCAGCCAAGAAGTGGCGGGATACGGGGAGCTGTTTTTT.

There are a few counts of this clone. The chain uses TRBV10-3 and TRBJ2-3, with 7 bases fitting TRBD2. The trim removed 6 bases at V and 3 bases at J, leaving 12 bases unmatched. The CDR3 is 16 amino acids. Per the germline V gene, CDR1 is ENHRY and CDR2 is SYGVKD. The CDR3 sequence: CAIRPGGEVGTDTQYF. The CDR3 region has the DNA TGTGCCATCAGGCCTGGGGGGGAGGTAGGGACAGATACGCAGTATTTT.

This clone came up once. The CDR3 coding sequence is TGTGCCAGCAAGATTGGGACAGAGTTTGAAGCTTTCTTT. Translated, it gives CASKIGTEFEAFF. The gene calls are TRBV2 and TRBJ1-1; 7 positions match TRBD1. The J segment lost 7 bases and the V segment lost 7 bases, leaving 9 bases of the junction unmatched. Germline V gene sequence: CDR1 SNHLY, CDR2 FYNNEI. This CDR3 spans 13 amino acids.

This clone was detected only a few times. V gene TRBV6-1 combines with J gene TRBJ2-4, with 8 bases that match TRBD2. The CDR3 loop spans 14 amino acids. Trimming cost V 3 bases and J 7 bases; bases outside gene matches: 5. Germline V lookup: CDR1 MNHNS, CDR2 SASEGT. The CDR3: CASSEVAGRNIQYF. Here the CDR3 DNA reads TGTGCCAGCAGTGAGGTAGCGGGGAGGAACATTCAGTACTTC.

This sequence joins TRBV28 and TRBJ2-7; TRBD2 matches at 13 bases. CDR3 size: 16 residues. CDR1 and CDR2 from the germline V gene are MDHEN and SYDVKM. V dropped 4 bases and J dropped 7; count of bases not matched to a gene: 10. The CDR3: CASSSAGLAGVGEQYF. The CDR3 nucleotides are TGTGCCAGCAGTTCGGCAGGACTAGCGGGAGTCGGGGAGCAGTACTTC.

This CDR3 reads CASSPPLGGTETQYF. As DNA, the CDR3 is TGTGCCAGCTCACCACCGCTAGGGGGGACAGAGACCCAGTACTTC. The chain combines TRBV18 with TRBJ2-5; perhaps D is TRBD1 or TRBD2 (6 bases each). The germline V gene has CDR1 KGHSH and CDR2 LQKENI. Trimming cost V 0 bases and J 4 bases, with 12 bases left between them. The CDR3 spans 15 residues.

The chain uses TRBV2 and TRBJ2-7, with 9 bases that match TRBD1. The length of the CDR3 is 14 residues. After removal of 4 bases from V and 6 bases from J, the junction contained 7 bases not matched to a gene. From germline, CDR1 is SNHLY and CDR2 FYNNEI. CDR3 coding DNA: TGTGCCAGCAGTGCCGGGACAGGGTTAAGCGAGCAGTACTTC. It yields the protein CASSAGTGLSEQYF.

This clone was seen more than once but under ten times. The chain recombines TRBV6-5 with TRBJ2-1; 7 nucleotides match TRBD1. V lost 6 bases and J lost 9; bases outside the gene matches: 8. The CDR3 has 13 amino acids. Per germline, CDR1 MNHEY and CDR2 SVGAGI. The CDR3 sequence is CASRVTGAGEQFF. The CDR3 coding sequence is TGTGCCAGCAGGGTTACAGGGGCCGGTGAGCAGTTCTTC.